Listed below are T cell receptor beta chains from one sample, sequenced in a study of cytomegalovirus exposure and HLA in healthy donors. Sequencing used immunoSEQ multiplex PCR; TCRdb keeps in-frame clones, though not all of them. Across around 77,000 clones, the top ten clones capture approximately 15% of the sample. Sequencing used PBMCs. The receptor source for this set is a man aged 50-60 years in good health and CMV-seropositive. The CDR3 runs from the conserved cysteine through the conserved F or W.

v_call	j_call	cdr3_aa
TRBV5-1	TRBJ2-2	CASSLGTGGVYGELFF
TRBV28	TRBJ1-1	CASRPETGKDAWAFF
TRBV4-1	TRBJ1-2	CASSQVGQGMYGYTF
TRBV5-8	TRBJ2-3	CASSLELRPNTDTQYF
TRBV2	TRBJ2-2	CASRASGRNTGELFF
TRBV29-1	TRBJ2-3	CSVEGQSTDTQYF
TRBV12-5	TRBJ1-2	CASGLPRKDYGYTF
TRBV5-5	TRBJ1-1	CASSSGTGPNTEAFF
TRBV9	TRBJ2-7	CASSLGGLAGDEQYF
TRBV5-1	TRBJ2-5	CASSLVFPPRWETQYF
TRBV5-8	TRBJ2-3	CASSPRLAPESDTQYF
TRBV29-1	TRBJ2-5	CGKAGVDETQYF
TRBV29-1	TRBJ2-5	CSVAGFETQYF
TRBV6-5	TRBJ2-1	CASSPPGTGGGEQFF
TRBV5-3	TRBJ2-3	CARSLVGRGGSNRTDTQYF
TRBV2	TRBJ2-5	CASSYLLGRETQYF
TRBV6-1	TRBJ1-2	CASRGGHPGGYGYTF
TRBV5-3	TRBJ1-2	CARSFLAGSSYGYTF
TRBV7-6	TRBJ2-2	CASSFRVETGELFF
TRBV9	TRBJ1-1	CASSPPGVNTEAFF
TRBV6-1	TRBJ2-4	CASSEGEGGVYF
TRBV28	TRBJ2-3	CASRREGPYTDTQYF
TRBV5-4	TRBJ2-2	CASSPRASGSRTGELFF
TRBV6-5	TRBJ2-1	CASRDRAINEQFF
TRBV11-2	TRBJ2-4	CASSSLGQGRNIQYF
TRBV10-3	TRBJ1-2	CAISQQYGYTF
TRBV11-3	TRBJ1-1	CASSLGQNTEAFF
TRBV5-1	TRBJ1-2	CASSKGTGPTNYGYTF
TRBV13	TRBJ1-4	CASSSDRVNEKLFF
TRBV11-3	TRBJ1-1	CASSLAVRVRVTEAFF
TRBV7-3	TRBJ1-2	CASSSSGYDGYTF
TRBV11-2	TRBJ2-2	CASSSRGSGELFF
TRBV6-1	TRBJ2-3	CASSEGEEVHSSRLTDTQYF
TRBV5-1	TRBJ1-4	CASGTGENEKLFF